Following are 5 T cell receptor beta chains from one sample sequenced in a study of monozygotic twins with inflammatory bowel disease. From its re-call of the 5' RACE reads, TCRdb lists each CDR3 protein once, without DNA. The sample spans about 170,000 distinct CDR3 sequences; the ten largest clones claim approximately 3%. Specimen: blood. The origin of the receptors is a human donor with ulcerative colitis or Crohn's disease, or a healthy co-twin of an affected twin (not recorded which).

The chain uses TRBV6-1 and TRBJ1-5; the TRBD1 assignment by TCRdb is unverifiable without DNA. CDR1 and CDR2 (germline): MNHNS, SASEGT. The CDR3 loop spans 16 amino acids. CDR3 residues: CASSDVTGLGNQPQHF.

The V call is TRBV28, the J call TRBJ2-3. CDR3 length: 12 residues. CDR1 MDHEN and CDR2 SYDVKM come from the germline V gene. The CDR3 reads CASSLSVDTQYF.

This chain links TRBV4-2 with TRBJ1-1. Germline V gene lookup returns CDR1 LGHNA and CDR2 YNFKEQ. The CDR3 contains 15 residues. The CDR3 spells CASSPSGGMNTEAFF.

This rearrangement joins TRBV7-3 to TRBJ2-5; the TRBD1 assignment by TCRdb is unverifiable without DNA. The CDR3 length is 14 residues. Germline CDR1 SGHTA, CDR2 FQGTGA. The CDR3 here is CASSPGGVKETQYF.

The chain links TRBV6-1 to TRBJ2-5; the D call of TRBD2 rests on TCRdb alone, since no DNA is present to check it. Germline V gene lookup returns CDR1 MNHNS and CDR2 SASEGT. The CDR3 is 17 residues long. The CDR3 sequence: CASRPLPLVPVGETQYF.